This TCR beta chain stems from a study of cytomegalovirus exposure and HLA in healthy donors. Use of 60 Vbeta and 13 Jbeta primers characterized the PCR. The data were produced by immunoSEQ multiplex PCR, yet TCRdb's version contains in-frame clones alone and is incomplete. Of some 130,000 clones detected, roughly 89% appear once; the ten largest clones hold 4.5% to 6.5%. A note on this clone: Its antigen is still unknown.

Study results and caveats: 87-base-pair reads could not separate some V segments, including TRBV6-2 and TRBV6-3. For cytomegalovirus status, the classifier reportedly gave diagnoses with high specificity and sensitivity. Reportedly, HLA-A and HLA-B alleles of most subjects were accurately predicted from TCR beta.

The CDR3 sequence is 13 residues long. Between the trimmed V and J ends, which lost 4 bases and 4 bases, there was a span of 10 bases. From germline, CDR1 is MNHEY and CDR2 SMNVEV (reference sequence). The sequence came from a woman aged 25-40 years in good health and CMV-seronegative. The rearrangement joins TRBV27 to TRBJ1-2; a weak D match, TRBD1 (5 bases). The material sequenced was PBMCs. The CDR3 DNA reads as TGTGCCAGCAGTTCAGGGTTTAGCTATGGCTACACCTTC. It yields the protein CASSSGFSYGYTF.